This T cell receptor beta chain stems from a study of CD8 T cells in Susac syndrome. CD8+ and CD4+ T cells from blood underwent TCR beta sequencing. Random hexamers were used to reverse transcribe an amount of about 0.5 to 1 ug RNA. TCRdb used MiXCR to reprocess the immunoSEQ multiplex PCR reads, holding one entry per CDR3 protein. The table records 150,000 to 200,000 distinct CDR3 sequences, around 95% of them present only once. Input material: CD4+ T cells from PBMCs. The receptor comes from a human donor in good health.

CDR3 residues: CASSAPGLDWGEQFF. As DNA, the CDR3 is TGTGCCAGCAGCGCCCCGGGACTAGACTGGGGTGAGCAGTTCTTC. V usage is TRBV9 and J usage is TRBJ2-1, with 8 bases matching TRBD2. Losses at the gene ends were 3 bases for V and 9 bases for J; bases not matched to a gene: 11. The germline V gene encodes CDR1 SGDLS and CDR2 YYNGEE. CDR3 length: 15 amino acids.